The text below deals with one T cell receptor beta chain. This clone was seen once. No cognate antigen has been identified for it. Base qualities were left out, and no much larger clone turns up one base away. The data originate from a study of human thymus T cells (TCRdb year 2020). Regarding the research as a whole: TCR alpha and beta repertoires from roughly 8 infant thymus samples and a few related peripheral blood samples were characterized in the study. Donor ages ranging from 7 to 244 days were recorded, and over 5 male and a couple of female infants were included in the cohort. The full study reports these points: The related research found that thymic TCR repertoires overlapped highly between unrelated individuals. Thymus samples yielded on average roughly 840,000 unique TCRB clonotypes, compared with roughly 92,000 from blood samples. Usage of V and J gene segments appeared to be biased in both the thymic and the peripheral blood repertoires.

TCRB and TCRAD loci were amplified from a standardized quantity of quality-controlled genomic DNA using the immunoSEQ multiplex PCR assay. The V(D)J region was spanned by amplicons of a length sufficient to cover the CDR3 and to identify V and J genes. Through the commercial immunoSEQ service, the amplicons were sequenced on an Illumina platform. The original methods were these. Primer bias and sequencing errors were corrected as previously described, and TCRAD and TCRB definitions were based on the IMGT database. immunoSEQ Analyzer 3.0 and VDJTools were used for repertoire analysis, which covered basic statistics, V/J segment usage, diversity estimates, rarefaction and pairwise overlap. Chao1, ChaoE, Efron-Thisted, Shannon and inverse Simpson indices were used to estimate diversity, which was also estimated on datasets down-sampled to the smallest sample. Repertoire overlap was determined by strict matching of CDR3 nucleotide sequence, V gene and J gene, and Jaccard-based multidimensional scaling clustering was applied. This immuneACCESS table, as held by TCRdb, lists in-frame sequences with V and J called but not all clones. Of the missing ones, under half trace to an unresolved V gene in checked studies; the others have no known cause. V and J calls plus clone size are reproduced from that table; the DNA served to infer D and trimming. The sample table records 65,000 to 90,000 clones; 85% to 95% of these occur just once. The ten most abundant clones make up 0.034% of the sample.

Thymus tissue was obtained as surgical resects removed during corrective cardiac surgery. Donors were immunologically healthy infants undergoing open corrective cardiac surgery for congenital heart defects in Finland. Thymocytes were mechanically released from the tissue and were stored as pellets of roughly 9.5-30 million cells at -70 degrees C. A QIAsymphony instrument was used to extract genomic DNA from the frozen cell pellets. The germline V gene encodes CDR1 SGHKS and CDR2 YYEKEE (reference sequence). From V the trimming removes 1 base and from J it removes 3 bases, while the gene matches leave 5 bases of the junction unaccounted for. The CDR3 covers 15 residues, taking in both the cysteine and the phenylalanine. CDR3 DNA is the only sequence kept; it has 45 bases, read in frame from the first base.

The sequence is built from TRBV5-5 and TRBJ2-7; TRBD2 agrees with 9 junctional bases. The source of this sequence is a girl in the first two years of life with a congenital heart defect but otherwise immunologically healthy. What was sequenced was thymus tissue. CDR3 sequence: CASSLHLAGSYEQYF. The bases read TGTGCCAGCAGCTTGCACCTAGCGGGGAGCTACGAGCAGTACTTC.